This TCR beta chain was recorded in a study of shared clonotypes between healthy human individuals. Overall study context: Aged between 18 and 49, the donors were a couple of women and a few men.

Naive CD8 isolation took CD45RO-negative cells positively selected for CCR7 and excluded terminally differentiated effector memory CD45RA+ cells. The donor population consisted of healthy HIV-negative adults with no recent acute infections or vaccinations. Germline V CDR1 and CDR2: MGHRA, YSYEKL. The V and J ends lost 4 bases and 5 bases, in that order; junction bases with no gene match: 9. The CDR3 length is 17 residues. Whole-study results and caveats: Sharing across a few donors was seen in roughly 5% of naive CD4 clonotypes. In contrast to clonotypes shared by all four donors, non-shared clonotypes had lower generation probabilities.

Assay: immunoSEQ multiplex PCR; the TCRdb copy retains only in-frame clones and omits some. The table lists under 700,000 clones, around 95% of them singletons. Comment on this clone: The antigen remains undetermined.

Sequences were obtained from naive CD8+ T cells sorted from blood. The rearrangement links TRBV4-1 to TRBJ2-2, with TRBD2 matching 11 bases. This TCR came from a woman aged 30 to 39 in good health. The CDR3 bases are TGCGCCAGCAGCCTCTTAACGGGACTAGCGGCTACCGGGGAGCTGTTTTTT. It yields the protein CASSLLTGLAATGELFF.